The 15 T cell receptor beta chains presented below share a single source sample, sequenced in a study of blood T cell repertoires in COVID-19 (dated by TCRdb to 2018 to 2021). Libraries were prepared through the immunoSEQ multiplex PCR assay. Here the immuneACCESS table is served through TCRdb, limited to in-frame sequences with V and J called. Missing clones are a known gap in these copies; in checked studies unresolved V genes cover under half, and the rest lacks a known reason. The sample table lists fewer than 120,000 clones, under 75% of them with a count of one. Roughly 7.5% of the sample goes to the ten largest clones. The sample comprised peripheral blood. These receptor sequences come from a woman aged 60-75 years with acute or convalescent COVID-19.

The chain couples TRBV10-3 to TRBJ1-1; D is possibly TRBD1 (5 bases). This CDR3 is built from 14 residues. Germline V CDR1 and CDR2: ENHRY, SYGVKD. V shed 4 bases and J shed 1 base, with 10 bases lying between them. The CDR3 DNA follows: TGTGCCATCAGTGGCGGGGCTTCGAACACTGAAGCTTTCTTT. This sequence encodes CAISGGASNTEAFF.

This clone was detected only once. The chain couples TRBV19 to TRBJ1-2; 8 nucleotides match TRBD1. Trimming at V came to 5 bases and at J to 6 bases, leaving 11 bases not matched to a gene. The CDR3 totals 15 residues. Germline V gene lookup returns CDR1 LNHDA and CDR2 SQIVND (reference sequence). CDR3: CASSGWTGSPHGYTF. In DNA, the CDR3 is TGTGCCAGTAGTGGATGGACAGGGAGTCCCCATGGCTACACCTTC.

This chain links TRBV12-3 or TRBV12-4 with TRBJ1-1; maybe TRBD1 (6 bases). CDR3 length: 13 residues. Trimming pared 6 bases from V and 1 base from J, leaving 9 bases between. CDR3 nucleotide sequence: TGTGCCAGCAGCCTACAGGGGAACACTGAAGCTTTCTTT. Protein product: CASSLQGNTEAFF.

The chain joins TRBV2 to TRBJ2-2, with a tentative D call TRBD1 (6 bases). The germline V gene has CDR1 SNHLY and CDR2 FYNNEI. V dropped 5 bases and J dropped 0 bases, with 13 bases sitting between them. The CDR3 is made up of 16 amino acids. The CDR3, as DNA: TGTGCCAGCAGTCCTATACAGGGTGCGAACACCGGGGAGCTGTTTTTT. Protein product: CASSPIQGANTGELFF.

This chain links TRBV20-1 with TRBJ2-7; 8 bases fit TRBD1. The trim removed 3 bases at V and 3 bases at J, leaving 19 bases unmatched. Germline V lookup: CDR1 DFQATT, CDR2 SNEGSKA (reference sequence). This CDR3 comprises 18 residues. The CDR3: CSASGQGPKTQGYYEQYF. The CDR3 DNA sequence: TGCAGTGCTAGTGGACAGGGACCCAAGACGCAAGGGTACTACGAGCAGTACTTC.

This chain links TRBV20-1 with TRBJ2-5; D perhaps matches TRBD2 (6 bases). V was shortened by 3 bases and J by 6 bases, with 20 bases between the two germline ends. The CDR3 contains 15 residues. CDR1 is DFQATT and CDR2 is SNEGSKA in the germline V gene (reference sequence). CDR3 region: CSASWGVSEDKTQYF. In DNA form, the CDR3 reads TGCAGTGCTAGTTGGGGGGTTTCCGAGGACAAGACCCAGTACTTC.

V gene TRBV2 combines with J gene TRBJ2-5; possible D gene TRBD2, 6 bases. Germline values: CDR1 SNHLY, CDR2 FYNNEI. This CDR3 comprises 12 residues. The V end was cut by 8 bases, the J end by 4 bases, with 11 bases between. This chain's CDR3 is CASGTRGETQYF. CDR3 sequence (DNA): TGTGCCAGCGGGACTCGGGGAGAGACCCAGTACTTC.

The chain combines TRBV24-1 with TRBJ2-2, with D perhaps TRBD2 (7 bases). The V and J ends lost 3 bases and 7 bases respectively, with 11 bases between them. CDR3 length: 14 residues. The V gene's germline CDR1 is KGHDR and CDR2 SFDVKD. CDR3 in amino acids: CATSDRGASGELFF. CDR3 nucleotide sequence: TGTGCCACCAGTGATCGGGGGGCGAGCGGGGAGCTGTTTTTT.

The chain has TRBV19 and TRBJ2-5; 12 nucleotides align to TRBD2. CDR1 is LNHDA and CDR2 is SQIVND in the germline V gene (reference sequence). Unmatched junction bases numbered 3, after V lost 6 bases and J lost 4 bases. The length of the CDR3 is 14 residues. In DNA, the CDR3 is TGTGCCAGTAGGACTAGCGGGGGTACAGAGACCCAGTACTTC. It is translated as CASRTSGGTETQYF.

Remarks on this clone: Other DNA sequences in this sample translate to the same CDR3. V is TRBV2 and J is TRBJ2-3; 8 bases agree with TRBD2. Germline loops: CDR1 SNHLY, CDR2 FYNNEI. This CDR3 region has 15 residues. J lost 1 base, V lost 9 bases, and 9 bases had no gene match. CDR3 region: CASRRGRGGTDTQYF. In DNA, the CDR3 is TGTGCCAGTAGACGGGGGCGGGGGGGCACAGATACGCAGTATTTT.

V gene TRBV7-2 combines with J gene TRBJ2-3; 9 bases line up with TRBD1. CDR3 size: 13 residues. The germline CDR1 and CDR2 sequences are SGHTA and FQGNSA. V lost 5 bases to trimming and J lost 13 bases; unmatched junction nucleotides: 10. CDR3 region: CASSTKGQGKKYF. CDR3 nucleotide sequence: TGTGCCAGCAGCACCAAAGGACAGGGGAAAAAGTATTTT. Together with reference TRBV7-2 and TRBJ2-3, the CDR3 gives the full variable domain: GAGVSQSPSNKVTEKGKDVELRCDPISGHTALYWYRQSLGQGLEFLIYFQGNSAPDKSGLPSDRFSAERTGGSVSTLTIQRTQQEDSAVYLCASSTKGQGKKYFGPGTRLTVL.

J is TRBJ1-6 and V is TRBV14; 8 bases are a match to TRBD1. The CDR3 covers 14 residues. The trim removed 6 bases at V and 7 bases at J, leaving 5 bases unmatched. Per the germline V gene, CDR1 is SGHDN and CDR2 is FVKESK. CDR3 in DNA: TGTGCCAGCAGTTTGACAGGGGCCAATTCACCCCTCCACTTT. Translated, it gives CASSLTGANSPLHF.

V usage is TRBV7-2 and J usage is TRBJ1-2, with TRBD1 matching over 10 bases. V lost 4 bases, J lost 6 bases, and 5 bases stayed unmatched. Germline V gene lookup returns CDR1 SGHTA and CDR2 FQGNSA. CDR3 length: 14 amino acids. The CDR3 spells CASSSPTGGDGYTF. The CDR3 DNA is TGTGCCAGCAGCTCGCCGACAGGGGGCGATGGCTACACCTTC.

The rearrangement links TRBV7-2 to TRBJ2-7, with D perhaps matching TRBD1 (6 bases). This CDR3 is 12 amino acids long. Germline V CDR1 and CDR2: SGHTA, FQGNSA. The V and J ends lost 8 bases and 4 bases respectively, with 12 bases between them. This CDR3 is CASGTGLYEQYF. CDR3 in DNA: TGTGCCAGCGGTACAGGGCTGTACGAGCAGTACTTC.

This sequence joins TRBV12-3 or TRBV12-4 and TRBJ1-5, with TRBD1 matching over 8 bases. The CDR3 is 13 amino acids. Losses at the gene ends were 6 bases for V and 5 bases for J; bases not matched to a gene: 3. CDR3 coding DNA: TGTGCCAGCAGCCAGGGGGCACATCAGCCCCAGCATTTT. Translating it yields CASSQGAHQPQHF.